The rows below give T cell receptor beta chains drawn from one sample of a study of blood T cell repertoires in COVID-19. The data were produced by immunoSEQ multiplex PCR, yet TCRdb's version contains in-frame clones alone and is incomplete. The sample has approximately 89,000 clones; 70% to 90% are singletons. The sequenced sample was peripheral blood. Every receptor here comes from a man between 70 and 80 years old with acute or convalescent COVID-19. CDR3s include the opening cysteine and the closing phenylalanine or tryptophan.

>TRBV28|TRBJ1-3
CASSLRQGVFAGNTIYF
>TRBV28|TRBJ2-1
CASSLLEGRVEFF
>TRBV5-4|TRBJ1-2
CASSGQTGGSGYTF
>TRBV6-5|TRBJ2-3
CASSYSYGQGDTQYF
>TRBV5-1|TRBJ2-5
CASSTGLAGNQQETQYF
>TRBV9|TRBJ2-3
CASSVAGGWGQYF
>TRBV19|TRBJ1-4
CASTSNEKLFF
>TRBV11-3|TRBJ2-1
CASSLGRGSQNEQFF
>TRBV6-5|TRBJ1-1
CASSYAQGTEAFF
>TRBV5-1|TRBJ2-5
CASSLQGLQETQYF
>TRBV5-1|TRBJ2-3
CASSLEGARGTDTQYF
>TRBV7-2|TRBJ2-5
CASSLGPGGTQETQYF
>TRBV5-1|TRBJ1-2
CASSLMIGYGYTF
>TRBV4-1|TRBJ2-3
CASSQAGGGITDTQYF
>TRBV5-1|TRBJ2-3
CASSLPVAGGLTDTQYF
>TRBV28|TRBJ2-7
CASSTPGQPYEQYF
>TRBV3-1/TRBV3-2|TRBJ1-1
CASSATGSEAFF
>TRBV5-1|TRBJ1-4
CASSPGQGGGPNEKLFF
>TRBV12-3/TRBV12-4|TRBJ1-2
CASSSAGDGYTF
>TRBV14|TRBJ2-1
CASSPLLVSEEQFF